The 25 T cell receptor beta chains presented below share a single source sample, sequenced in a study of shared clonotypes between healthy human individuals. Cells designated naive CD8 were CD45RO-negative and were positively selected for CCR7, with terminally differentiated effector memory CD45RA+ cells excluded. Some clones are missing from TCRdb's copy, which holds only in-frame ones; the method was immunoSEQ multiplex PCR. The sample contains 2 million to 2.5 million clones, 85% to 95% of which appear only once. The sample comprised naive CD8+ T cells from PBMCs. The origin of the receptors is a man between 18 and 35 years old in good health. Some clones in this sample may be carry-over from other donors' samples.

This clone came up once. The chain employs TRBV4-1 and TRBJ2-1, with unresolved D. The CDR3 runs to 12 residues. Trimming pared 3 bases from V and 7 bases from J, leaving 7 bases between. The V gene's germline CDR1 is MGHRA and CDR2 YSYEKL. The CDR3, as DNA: TGCGCCAGCAGCCACTCCAGAAATGAGCAGTTCTTC. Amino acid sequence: CASSHSRNEQFF.

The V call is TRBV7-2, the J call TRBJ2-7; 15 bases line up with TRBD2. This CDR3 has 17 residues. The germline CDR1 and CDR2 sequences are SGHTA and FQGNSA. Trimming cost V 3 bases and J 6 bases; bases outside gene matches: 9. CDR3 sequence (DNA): TGTGCCAGCAGCTTCCACCCGGGACTAGCGGGAGGTGGCGAGCAGTACTTC. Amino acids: CASSFHPGLAGGGEQYF.

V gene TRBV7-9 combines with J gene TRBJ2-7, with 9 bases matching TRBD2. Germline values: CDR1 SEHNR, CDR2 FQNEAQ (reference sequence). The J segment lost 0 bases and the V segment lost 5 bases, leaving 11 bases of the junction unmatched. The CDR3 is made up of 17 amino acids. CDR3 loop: CASSPRTSGYRSYEQYF. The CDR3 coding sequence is TGTGCCAGCAGCCCCCGTACTAGCGGGTACCGCTCCTACGAGCAGTACTTC.

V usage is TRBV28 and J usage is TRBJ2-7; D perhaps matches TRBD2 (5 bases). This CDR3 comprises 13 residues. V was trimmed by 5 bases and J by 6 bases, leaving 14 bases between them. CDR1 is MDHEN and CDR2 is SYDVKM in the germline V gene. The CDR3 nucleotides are TGTGCCAGCAGTCTCGGGGTGTGGTTCGAGCAGTACTTC. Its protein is CASSLGVWFEQYF.

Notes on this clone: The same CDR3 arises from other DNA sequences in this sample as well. The CDR3 spells CASSLGGGAYNEQFF. CDR3 nucleotide sequence: TGTGCCAGCAGCCTAGGGGGAGGGGCCTACAATGAGCAGTTCTTC. The V gene is TRBV7-9, the J gene TRBJ2-1, with D perhaps matching TRBD2 (7 bases). V gave up 5 bases and J gave up 2 bases, with 13 bases separating them. There are 15 residues in the CDR3. Per germline, CDR1 SEHNR and CDR2 FQNEAQ (reference sequence).

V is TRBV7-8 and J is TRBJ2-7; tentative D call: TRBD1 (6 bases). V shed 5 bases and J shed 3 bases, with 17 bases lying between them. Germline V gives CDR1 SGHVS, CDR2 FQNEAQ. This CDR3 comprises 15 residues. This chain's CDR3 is CASSLGQRLYYEQYF. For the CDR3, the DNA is TGTGCCAGCAGCCTTGGACAGAGACTTTACTACGAGCAGTACTTC.

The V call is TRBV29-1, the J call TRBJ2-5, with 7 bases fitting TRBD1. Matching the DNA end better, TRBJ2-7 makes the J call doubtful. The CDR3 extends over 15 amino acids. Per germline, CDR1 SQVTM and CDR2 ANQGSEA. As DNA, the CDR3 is TGCAGCGTTGAAGAAAGAGGACAGGCCTCCTACGAGCAGTACTTC. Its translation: CSVEERGQASYEQYF.

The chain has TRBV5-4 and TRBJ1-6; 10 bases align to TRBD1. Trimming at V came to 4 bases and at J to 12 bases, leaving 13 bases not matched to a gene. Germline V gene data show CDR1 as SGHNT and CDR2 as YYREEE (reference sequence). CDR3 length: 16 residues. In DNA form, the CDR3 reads TGTGCCAGCAGCAAGACCACCGGGACAGGGGTCCGACCCCTCCACTTT. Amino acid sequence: CASSKTTGTGVRPLHF.

CDR3 loop: CASGITGRPYNEQFF. The DNA of the CDR3 is TGTGCCAGTGGAATTACAGGGCGGCCCTACAATGAGCAGTTCTTC. The chain links TRBV19 to TRBJ2-1; maybe TRBD1 (6 bases). V shed 8 bases and J shed 2 bases, with 16 bases lying between them. The CDR3 has 15 amino acids. Looked up from germline, CDR1 is LNHDA and CDR2 is SQIVND (reference sequence).

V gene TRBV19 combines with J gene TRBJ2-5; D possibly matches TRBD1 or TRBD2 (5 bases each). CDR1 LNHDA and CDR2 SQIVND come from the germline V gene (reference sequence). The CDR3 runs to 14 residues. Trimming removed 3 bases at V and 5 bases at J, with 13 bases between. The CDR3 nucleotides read TGTGCCAGTAGTATCGACAGTGAGGGGGAGACCCAGTACTTC. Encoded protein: CASSIDSEGETQYF.

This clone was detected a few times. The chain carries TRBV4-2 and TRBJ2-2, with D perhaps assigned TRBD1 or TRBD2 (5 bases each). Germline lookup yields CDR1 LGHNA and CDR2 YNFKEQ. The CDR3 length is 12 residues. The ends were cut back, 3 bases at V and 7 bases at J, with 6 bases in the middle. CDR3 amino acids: CASSQGDGELFF. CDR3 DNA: TGTGCCAGCAGCCAGGGGGACGGGGAGCTGTTTTTT.

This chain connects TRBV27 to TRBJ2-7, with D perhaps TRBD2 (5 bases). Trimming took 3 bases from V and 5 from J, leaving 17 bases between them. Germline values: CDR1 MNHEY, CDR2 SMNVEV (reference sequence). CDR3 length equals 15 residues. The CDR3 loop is CASSFAADLGDEQYF. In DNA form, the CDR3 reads TGTGCCAGCAGTTTTGCGGCGGACCTCGGGGACGAGCAGTACTTC.

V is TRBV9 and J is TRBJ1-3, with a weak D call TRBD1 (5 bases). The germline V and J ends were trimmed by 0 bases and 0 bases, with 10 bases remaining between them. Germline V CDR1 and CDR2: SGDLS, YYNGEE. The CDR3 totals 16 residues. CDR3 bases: TGTGCCAGCAGCGTAGGGCCAGGGCTCTCTGGAAACACCATATATTTT. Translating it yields CASSVGPGLSGNTIYF. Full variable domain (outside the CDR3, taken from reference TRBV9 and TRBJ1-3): DSGVTQTPKHLITATGQRVTLRCSPRSGDLSVYWYQQSLDQGLQFLIQYYNGEERAKGNILERFSAQQFPDLHSELNLSSLELGDSALYFCASSVGPGLSGNTIYFGEGSWLTVV.

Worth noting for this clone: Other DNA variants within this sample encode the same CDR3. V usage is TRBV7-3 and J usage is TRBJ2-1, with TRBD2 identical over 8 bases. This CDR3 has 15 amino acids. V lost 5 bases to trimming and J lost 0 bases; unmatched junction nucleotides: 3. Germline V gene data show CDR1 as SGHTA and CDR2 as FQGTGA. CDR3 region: CASSPLAGSYNEQFF. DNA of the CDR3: TGTGCCAGCAGCCCCCTAGCGGGCTCCTACAATGAGCAGTTCTTC.

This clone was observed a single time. The CDR3: CASSFRETAYNEQFF. CDR3 DNA sequence: TGTGCCAGCAGTTTCAGGGAGACCGCCTACAATGAGCAGTTCTTC. V is TRBV28 and J is TRBJ2-1; D might be TRBD1 or TRBD2, each matching 5 bases. The CDR3 has 15 residues. Germline CDR1 and CDR2: MDHEN and SYDVKM. The V end was cut by 3 bases, the J end by 2 bases, with 11 bases between.

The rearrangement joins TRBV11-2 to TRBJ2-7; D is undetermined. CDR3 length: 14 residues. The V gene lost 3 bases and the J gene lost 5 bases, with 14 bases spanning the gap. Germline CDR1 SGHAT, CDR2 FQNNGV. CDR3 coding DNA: TGTGCCAGCAGCTTCCGGACCTTTAGCAACGAGCAGTACTTC. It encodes CASSFRTFSNEQYF.

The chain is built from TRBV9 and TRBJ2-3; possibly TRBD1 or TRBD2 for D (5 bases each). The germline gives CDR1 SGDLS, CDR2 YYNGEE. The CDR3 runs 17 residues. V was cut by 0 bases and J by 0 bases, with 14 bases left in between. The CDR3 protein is CASSVATGTVSTDTQYF. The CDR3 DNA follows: TGTGCCAGCAGCGTAGCTACCGGGACGGTTAGCACAGATACGCAGTATTTT. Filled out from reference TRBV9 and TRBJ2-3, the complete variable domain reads DSGVTQTPKHLITATGQRVTLRCSPRSGDLSVYWYQQSLDQGLQFLIQYYNGEERAKGNILERFSAQQFPDLHSELNLSSLELGDSALYFCASSVATGTVSTDTQYFGPGTRLTVL.

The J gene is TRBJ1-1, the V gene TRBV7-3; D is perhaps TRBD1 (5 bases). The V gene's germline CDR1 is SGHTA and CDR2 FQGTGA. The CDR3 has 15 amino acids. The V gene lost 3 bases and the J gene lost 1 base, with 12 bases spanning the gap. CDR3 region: CASSFARGENTEAFF. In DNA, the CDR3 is TGTGCCAGCAGCTTTGCTCGGGGGGAGAACACTGAAGCTTTCTTT.

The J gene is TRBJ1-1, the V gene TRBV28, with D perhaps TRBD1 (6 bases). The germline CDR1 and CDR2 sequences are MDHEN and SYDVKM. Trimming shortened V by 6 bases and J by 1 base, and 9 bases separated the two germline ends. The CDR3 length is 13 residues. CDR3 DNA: TGTGCCAGCAGAGGGGGATGGAACACTGAAGCTTTCTTT. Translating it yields CASRGGWNTEAFF.

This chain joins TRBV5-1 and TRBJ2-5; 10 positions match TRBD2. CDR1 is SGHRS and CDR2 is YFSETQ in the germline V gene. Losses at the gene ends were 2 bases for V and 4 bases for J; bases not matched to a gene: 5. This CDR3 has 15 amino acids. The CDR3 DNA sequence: TGCGCCAGCAGCTTATTCCTAGCGGGAGCAGAGACCCAGTACTTC. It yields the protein CASSLFLAGAETQYF. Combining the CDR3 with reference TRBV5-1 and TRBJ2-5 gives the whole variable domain KAGVTQTPRYLIKTRGQQVTLSCSPISGHRSVSWYQQTPGQGLQFLFEYFSETQRNKGNFPGRFSGRQFSNSRSEMNVSTLELGDSALYLCASSLFLAGAETQYFGPGTRLLVL.

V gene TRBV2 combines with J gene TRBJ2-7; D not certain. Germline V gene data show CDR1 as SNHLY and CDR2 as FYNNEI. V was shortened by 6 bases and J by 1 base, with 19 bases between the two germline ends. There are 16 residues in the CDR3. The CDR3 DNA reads TGTGCCAGCAGGCCTGTCGCGCAGGTACGGTCCTACGAGCAGTACTTC. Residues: CASRPVAQVRSYEQYF.

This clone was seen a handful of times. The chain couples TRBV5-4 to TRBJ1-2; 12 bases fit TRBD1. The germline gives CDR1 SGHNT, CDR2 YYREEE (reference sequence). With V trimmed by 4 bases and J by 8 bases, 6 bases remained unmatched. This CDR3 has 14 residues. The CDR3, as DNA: TGTGCCAGCAGCCGGGGACAGGGGGCGAAGGGCTACACCTTC. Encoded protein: CASSRGQGAKGYTF. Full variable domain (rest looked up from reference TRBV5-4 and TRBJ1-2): ETGVTQSPTHLIKTRGQQVTLRCSSQSGHNTVSWYQQALGQGPQFIFQYYREEENGRGNFPPRFSGLQFPNYSSELNVNALELDDSALYLCASSRGQGAKGYTFGSGTRLTVV.

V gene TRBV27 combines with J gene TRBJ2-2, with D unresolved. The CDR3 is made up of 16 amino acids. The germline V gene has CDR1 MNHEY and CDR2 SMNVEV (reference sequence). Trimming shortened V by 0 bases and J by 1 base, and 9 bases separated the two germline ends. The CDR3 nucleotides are TGTGCCAGCAGTTTATCAATAGGGTTGAACACCGGGGAGCTGTTTTTT. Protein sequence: CASSLSIGLNTGELFF.

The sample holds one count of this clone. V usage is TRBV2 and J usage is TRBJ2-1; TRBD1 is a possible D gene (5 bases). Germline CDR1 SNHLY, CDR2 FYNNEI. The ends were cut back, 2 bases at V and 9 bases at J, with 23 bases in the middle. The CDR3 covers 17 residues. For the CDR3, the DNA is TGTGCCAGCAGTGAATCGGGCACTATTCAGGGAACAATTGAGCAGTTCTTC. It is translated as CASSESGTIQGTIEQFF.

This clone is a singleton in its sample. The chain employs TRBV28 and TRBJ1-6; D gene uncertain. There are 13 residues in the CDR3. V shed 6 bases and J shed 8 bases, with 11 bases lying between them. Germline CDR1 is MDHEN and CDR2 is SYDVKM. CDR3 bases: TGTGCCAGCAGCCGTATGGGAGATTCACCCCTCCACTTT. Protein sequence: CASSRMGDSPLHF.